The sequence of this T cell receptor (beta chain) was determined in a study of T-cell memory formation after mild COVID-19 (TCRdb year 2021). Looking at the study overall: TCR sequence clusters from the two donors were largely donor specific. Two young, previously healthy adult volunteers, one female and one male, were included in the cohort. T-cell clones expanding and contracting after mild COVID-19 in two donors were tracked by longitudinal TCRalpha and TCRbeta repertoire sequencing.

The listed sequencing device is Illumina NovaSeq 6000. TCRalpha and TCRbeta cDNA libraries were built by 5'RACE with constant-segment primers, adding sample barcodes and unique molecular identifiers. RNA was extracted from every sample with Trizol reagent. Libraries were amplified in two PCR steps, with a second sample barcode and Illumina TruSeq adapters added in the second step. The libraries were sequenced on an Illumina NovaSeq using 2 x 150 bp paired-end reads. The paper's processing steps were these. The reads were demultiplexed and collapsed into UMI-guided consensus sequences using migec v1.2.7. Using mixcr v2.1.11, UMI consensuses were aligned to TRA and TRB V and J templates and then assembled into clonotypes. A clonotype was counted as expanded or contracted only if both edgeR and NoisET called the change significant, with noise models trained on biological replicates. edgeR calls used a false discovery rate-adjusted p below 0.01 and a log2 fold-change threshold of 1. As an exploratory analysis of dynamics, max-normalized trajectories of the 1000 most abundant clonotypes were examined by PCA with hierarchical clustering. Separately sequenced CD4+ and CD8+ repertoires were used to assign a CD4 or CD8 phenotype to each responding clone. TCRdb trimmed public reads at Q25 via fastp, called clones via MiXCR and kept in-frame beta chains. Merged by CDR3 protein, the rows form single entries marked with the most common genes and DNA. TCRdb, rather than the study authors, made the V and J calls. Recorded for this sample are 410,000 or so distinct CDR3 sequences; roughly a quarter of them occurred a single time. The ten most abundant clones make up 13% of the sample.

This clonotype was seen more than once but under ten times. The target of this receptor is not known. Base qualities are not recorded, but no much larger clone differs from it by a single base. The cysteine opens and the phenylalanine closes a CDR3 of 14 amino acids. Only CDR3 DNA remains: 42 bases, in frame from the first base. The germline ends are 11 bases apart after V is trimmed by 0 bases and J by 5 bases. The germline V gene encodes CDR1 LNHNV and CDR2 YYDKDF (reference sequence). The paper as a whole reports these results and caveats: Contracting CD4+ clones appeared mostly in the CM and EM memory subsets, whereas CD8+ clones were enriched in EMRA. The study included only two mild cases, and larger cohorts that include severe cases with pre-infection samples were judged to be necessary. Some responding clones were detected in pre-infection memory, which suggested that pre-existing cross-reactive memory T cells had joined the SARS-CoV-2 response. Clones that contracted from day 15 to 85 showed balanced CD4/CD8 phenotypes, whereas a second wave of clones that expanded from day 15 to 37 leaned towards CD4+. The second-wave clones that peaked on day 37 were not confirmed to be SARS-CoV-2 specific.

PBMCs were isolated by Ficoll-Paque density gradient centrifugation. The sequence was obtained from an adult woman who had mild COVID-19 (a few samples of this study predate the infection). The sample titles of this study are shuffled in the database, so cell type and time point are left out; the donor was told from shared clones. The specimen sequenced was PBMCs or a T cell subset sorted from them (not recorded which). The rearranged chain carries TRBV15 and TRBJ2-7; TRBD2 is possibly the D segment (6 matching bases). The nucleotide sequence reads as follows: TGTGCCACCAGCAGAGACGGGGGATTGGACGAGCAGTACTTC. This codes for CATSRDGGLDEQYF.